The 8 T cell receptor beta chains presented below share a single source sample, sequenced in a study of human CD4 T cells and Enterobacteriaceae. The protocol was immunoSEQ multiplex PCR, while the TCRdb copy is restricted to in-frame clones and leaves out a portion. The table lists approximately 26,000 clones, roughly 80% of them singletons. The memory gate held CD4+ cells that were not CD45RA+CCR7+CD95- naive cells, over 95% pure. The source material was memory CD4+ T cells from blood. These receptors originate from a human donor in good health.

The chain joins TRBV7-9 to TRBJ2-1; TRBD1 aligns across 11 bases. The CDR3 is 19 residues long. Trimming at V came to 5 bases and at J to 3 bases, leaving 15 bases not matched to a gene. Germline V gene data show CDR1 as SEHNR and CDR2 as FQNEAQ (reference sequence). Written as DNA, the CDR3 is TGTGCCAGCAGCGTAAACCGGGACAGGGGGTCCTCTTTCTACAATGAGCAGTTCTTC. This sequence encodes CASSVNRDRGSSFYNEQFF. Complete variable domain (other parts from reference TRBV7-9 and TRBJ2-1): DTGVSQNPRHKITKRGQNVTFRCDPISEHNRLYWYRQTLGQGPEFLTYFQNEAQLEKSRLLSDRFSAERPKGSFSTLEIQRTEQGDSAMYLCASSVNRDRGSSFYNEQFFGPGTRLTVL.

The CDR3 DNA reads as TGTGCCAGCAGCGCTCGACTGGGCCCTGGAAACACCATATATTTT. Translated: CASSARLGPGNTIYF. The genes are TRBV9 and TRBJ1-3; D is uncertain. The CDR3 length is 15 residues. The V gene lost 3 bases and the J gene lost 2 bases, with 12 bases spanning the gap. Germline V gives CDR1 SGDLS, CDR2 YYNGEE.

The rearrangement links TRBV28 to TRBJ1-1; D perhaps matches TRBD1 (6 bases). Germline loops: CDR1 MDHEN, CDR2 SYDVKM. This CDR3 comprises 14 residues. Deletions cut 6 bases from V and 10 bases from J, with 21 bases between. The CDR3 nucleotides are TGTGCCAGCAGGGTCGGGGGCTTTAAGAGTGGAGCTTTCTTT. Its translation: CASRVGGFKSGAFF.

This chain connects TRBV10-1 to TRBJ2-2, with 8 positions matching TRBD1. V lost 1 base and J lost 4; bases outside the gene matches: 2. The CDR3 is made up of 15 amino acids. CDR1 is WNHNN and CDR2 is SYGVQD in the germline V gene (reference sequence). CDR3 residues: CASSELQGVTGELFF. CDR3 sequence (DNA): TGCGCCAGCAGTGAGTTACAGGGGGTCACCGGGGAGCTGTTTTTT.

The gene calls are TRBV10-2 and TRBJ1-1, with D possibly being TRBD1 (5 bases). Germline values: CDR1 WSHSY, CDR2 SAAADI. The CDR3 is 15 amino acids. The ends were cut back, 10 bases at V and 6 bases at J, with 24 bases in the middle. CDR3 bases: TGCGCCACCCTTAGGGGCCAAAGGACAAACTCTGAAGCTTTCTTT. Translation: CATLRGQRTNSEAFF.

The rearrangement links TRBV7-2 to TRBJ2-3; D gene unclear. Per the germline V gene, CDR1 is SGHTA and CDR2 is FQGNSA. This CDR3 has 13 residues. Trimming took 7 bases from V and 4 from J, leaving 12 bases between them. CDR3 protein: CASNRELADTQYF. The CDR3 nucleotides read TGTGCCAGCAACAGAGAACTGGCAGATACGCAGTATTTT. Full variable domain (outside the CDR3, taken from reference TRBV7-2 and TRBJ2-3): GAGVSQSPSNKVTEKGKDVELRCDPISGHTALYWYRQSLGQGLEFLIYFQGNSAPDKSGLPSDRFSAERTGGSVSTLTIQRTQQEDSAVYLCASNRELADTQYFGPGTRLTVL.

The chain carries TRBV11-3 and TRBJ2-5; 8 nucleotides line up with TRBD2. The CDR3 runs 15 residues. V lost 1 base to trimming and J lost 5 bases; unmatched junction nucleotides: 6. CDR1 is SGHNT, CDR2 YENEEA, per germline. CDR3 DNA: TGTGCCAGCAGCTTAGCGGGGGGGGCCGTGGAGACCCAGTACTTC. Translated: CASSLAGGAVETQYF.

This chain uses TRBV27 with TRBJ1-2, with D possibly being TRBD1 (5 bases). Germline loops: CDR1 MNHEY, CDR2 SMNVEV (reference sequence). CDR3 length equals 12 residues. V shed 5 bases and J shed 6 bases, with 10 bases lying between them. Here the CDR3 reads CASSPQGNGYTF. The CDR3 DNA sequence: TGTGCCAGCAGTCCCCAGGGTAATGGCTACACCTTC.